This T cell receptor beta chain was captured in a study of T cell changes during pregnancy in multiple sclerosis. The CDR3 extends over 16 amino acids. Trimming cost V 7 bases and J 2 bases, with 20 bases left between them. Per germline, CDR1 MDHEN and CDR2 SYDVKM. The table lists this clone with a few counts. Profiling relied on immunoSEQ multiplex PCR, and the TCRdb table lists in-frame clones only, not all of them. Counted here are roughly 83,000 clones, about 90% occurring once; the ten biggest clones make up roughly 4%. This TCR was sampled from a female donor in good health, serving as a control in a pregnancy study. Some clones in this sample may be carry-over from other donors' samples. Source: PBMCs, taken in the first trimester of pregnancy. The rearrangement links TRBV28 to TRBJ1-1, with D tentatively TRBD1 (6 bases). The chain's CDR3 is CASTRPNRAINTEAFF. The CDR3 DNA reads as TGTGCCAGCACCCGCCCCAACAGGGCCATAAACACTGAAGCTTTCTTT.